The TCR beta chain under discussion was sequenced for a study of CD8 T cells in ankylosing spondylitis. This clonotype was observed a few times. The antigen remains unidentified. The CDR3 is 14 residues long. V was pared by 6 bases and J by 5 bases, with 14 bases between. Quantitative 5'-RACE was performed with molecular barcodes, and it yielded the TCR beta libraries. Using its own MiXCR run on the 5' RACE reads, TCRdb lists one record per CDR3 protein. The sample has under 30,000 distinct CDR3 sequences; 7.9% are singletons. General study findings and limits: Reportedly, disease-linked clones are significantly enriched in ankylosing spondylitis patients' matched synovial fluid. Some of the motif variants had earlier been found in reactive arthritis patients' fluid and blood. Several highly homologous variants made up a TCR beta motif, and this motif appeared characteristic of ankylosing spondylitis blood.

V gene TRBV12-3 or TRBV12-4 combines with J gene TRBJ2-1; D is tentatively TRBD1 or TRBD2 (5 bases each). This TCR derives from a male donor with ankylosing spondylitis or in good health (not recorded which). The sequenced sample was blood. For the CDR3, the DNA is TGTGCCAGCAGGTTCCGGGGCCGGAACAATGAGCAGTTCTTC. Translation gives CASRFRGRNNEQFF.